The 27 T cell receptor beta chains given below trace back to one sample, sequenced in a study of blood T cell repertoires in COVID-19. This table comes from immunoSEQ multiplex PCR, and its TCRdb copy is limited to in-frame clones, with some not included. The data hold just under 50,000 clones, with roughly 82% observed a single time. Sequenced material: peripheral blood. The receptors here all came from a human donor in a cohort sampled during active COVID-19.

V usage is TRBV5-1 and J usage is TRBJ2-2, with 10 bases identical to TRBD1. The germline CDR1 and CDR2 sequences are SGHRS and YFSETQ. CDR3 length: 16 amino acids. With V trimmed by 6 bases and J by 2 bases, 7 bases remained unmatched. This CDR3 reads CASNPGTGENTGELFF. The CDR3 nucleotides read TGCGCCAGCAACCCCGGGACAGGGGAAAACACCGGGGAGCTGTTTTTT.

The chain carries TRBV5-1 and TRBJ2-1; TRBD2 is a possible D gene (6 bases). Germline lookup yields CDR1 SGHRS and CDR2 YFSETQ. Deletions cut 2 bases from V and 8 bases from J, with 14 bases between. This CDR3 is 14 amino acids long. Here the CDR3 reads CASSLGGTKDEQFF. Written as DNA, the CDR3 is TGCGCCAGCAGCTTAGGCGGGACCAAGGATGAGCAGTTCTTC. Full variable domain (outside the CDR3, taken from reference TRBV5-1 and TRBJ2-1): KAGVTQTPRYLIKTRGQQVTLSCSPISGHRSVSWYQQTPGQGLQFLFEYFSETQRNKGNFPGRFSGRQFSNSRSEMNVSTLELGDSALYLCASSLGGTKDEQFFGPGTRLTVL.

The chain joins TRBV18 to TRBJ1-4; 9 nucleotides match TRBD1. Looked up from germline, CDR1 is KGHSH and CDR2 is LQKENI. This CDR3 has 15 residues. V lost 5 bases and J lost 7; bases outside the gene matches: 8. The chain's CDR3 is CASSSTGTGLEKLFF. The CDR3, as DNA: TGTGCCAGCTCATCAACCGGGACAGGGCTTGAAAAACTGTTTTTT.

The chain is built from TRBV9 and TRBJ1-1; D gene uncertain. V dropped 2 bases and J dropped 8 bases, with 13 bases sitting between them. The germline CDR1 and CDR2 sequences are SGDLS and YYNGEE. CDR3 length: 13 amino acids. In nucleotides, the CDR3 is TGTGCCAGCAGCGTGGAGGGATTGTCCGAAGCTTTCTTT. Translated: CASSVEGLSEAFF. The full variable domain, its missing parts supplied by reference TRBV9 and TRBJ1-1, is DSGVTQTPKHLITATGQRVTLRCSPRSGDLSVYWYQQSLDQGLQFLIQYYNGEERAKGNILERFSAQQFPDLHSELNLSSLELGDSALYFCASSVEGLSEAFFGQGTRLTVV.

This clone was seen just once. The chain uses TRBV28 and TRBJ2-3; weak D call: TRBD1 (5 bases). The CDR3 totals 14 residues. The V gene's germline CDR1 is MDHEN and CDR2 SYDVKM. Trimming removed 2 bases from V and 6 bases from J, with 12 bases in between. The CDR3 spells CASSLRQGWDTQYF. Written as DNA, the CDR3 is TGTGCCAGCAGTTTAAGGCAGGGCTGGGATACGCAGTATTTT.

This clone was recorded once. V gene TRBV11-3 combines with J gene TRBJ1-2; 8 bases match TRBD1. CDR3 length equals 14 residues. V shed 4 bases and J 4 bases; nucleotides not matched to a gene: 5. CDR1 is SGHNT and CDR2 is YENEEA in the germline V gene. CDR3 loop: CASSSGQGSYGYTF. In DNA form, the CDR3 reads TGTGCCAGCAGCTCAGGACAGGGAAGCTATGGCTACACCTTC.

This clone was seen once. The chain recombines TRBV29-1 with TRBJ2-1; the match to TRBD2 covers 10 bases. Unmatched junction bases numbered 6, after V lost 4 bases and J lost 6 bases. The CDR3 has 14 residues. The germline gives CDR1 SQVTM, CDR2 ANQGSEA. CDR3 sequence: CSVVLSGRANEQFF. CDR3 nucleotides: TGCAGCGTTGTTCTGAGCGGGAGGGCCAATGAGCAGTTCTTC.

This chain's CDR3 is CASSQQAGGNEQFF. Written as DNA, the CDR3 is TGTGCCAGCAGCCAGCAAGCGGGAGGCAATGAGCAGTTCTTC. The rearrangement uses TRBV7-2 and TRBJ2-1; 9 nucleotides align to TRBD2. This CDR3 is 14 amino acids long. Germline CDR1 is SGHTA and CDR2 is FQGNSA. The V segment lost 5 bases and the J segment 6 bases; nucleotides outside the gene matches: 5.

Concerning this clone itself: A read error may account for a junction end that differs from germline. Other DNA sequences in this specimen translate into the identical CDR3. The chain couples TRBV11-3 to TRBJ2-1; 7 positions agree with TRBD2. Germline V gene lookup returns CDR1 SGHNT and CDR2 YENEEA. CDR3 size: 13 residues. This CDR3 is CASSLGREYEQFF. Written as DNA, the CDR3 is TGTGCCAGCAGTTTAGGGCGGGAGTATGAGCAGTTCTTC.

This rearrangement joins TRBV28 to TRBJ1-3; D is undetermined. The germline V gene has CDR1 MDHEN and CDR2 SYDVKM. The length of the CDR3 is 14 residues. V lost 6 bases and J lost 0, with 9 bases in between. CDR3 amino acids: CASRSVNSGNTIYF. As DNA, the CDR3 is TGTGCCAGCAGGTCGGTTAACTCTGGAAACACCATATATTTT.

The chain couples TRBV18 to TRBJ2-1; D possibly corresponds to TRBD2 (5 bases). Trimming cost V 0 bases and J 8 bases, with 14 bases left between them. The CDR3 loop spans 15 amino acids. Germline-derived CDR1 and CDR2 are KGHSH and LQKENI. Written as DNA, the CDR3 is TGTGCCAGCTCACCACCGGGAGACGGTCGCTATGAGCAGTTCTTC. This codes for CASSPPGDGRYEQFF.

The rearrangement uses TRBV7-2 and TRBJ2-4; 11 bases agree with TRBD2. Trimming removed 5 bases from V and 7 bases from J; junction bases left unmatched: 4. CDR1 is SGHTA, CDR2 FQGNSA, per germline. CDR3 size: 14 residues. Written as DNA, the CDR3 is TGTGCCAGCAGCACGACTAGCGGGAAGAACATTCAGTACTTC. Its protein is CASSTTSGKNIQYF.

The chain links TRBV6-5 to TRBJ2-7, with TRBD2 matching over 13 bases. The CDR3 loop spans 15 amino acids. Germline values: CDR1 MNHEY, CDR2 SVGAGI. Germline trimming cut 5 bases from V and 4 bases from J; bases unmatched to any gene: 5. The CDR3 bases are TGTGCCAGCAGTCGGACTAGCGGGAGTATATACGAGCAGTACTTC. Amino acid sequence: CASSRTSGSIYEQYF.

The chain has TRBV6-2 or TRBV6-3 and TRBJ1-5; no clear D. Germline V gene lookup returns CDR1 MNHEY and CDR2 SVGEGT. This CDR3 is built from 15 residues. V lost 2 bases and J 0 bases, leaving 8 bases between the germline ends. The CDR3 DNA follows: TGTGCCAGCAGTTACGGGCCGTATAGCAATCAGCCCCAGCATTTT. Amino acids: CASSYGPYSNQPQHF.

This chain links TRBV6-1 with TRBJ1-2; D uncertain. Germline assignment: CDR1 MNHNS and CDR2 SASEGT. CDR3 length: 14 amino acids. Between the trimmed V and J ends, which lost 0 bases and 4 bases, there was a span of 9 bases. CDR3 amino acids: CASSEAAGSYGYTF. Written as DNA, the CDR3 is TGTGCCAGCAGTGAAGCTGCAGGAAGCTATGGCTACACCTTC.

The V and J genes are TRBV5-1 and TRBJ2-7, with 10 bases identical to TRBD2. J gave up 5 bases and V 2 bases, and 4 bases lay outside the gene matches. Germline assignment: CDR1 SGHRS and CDR2 YFSETQ. The CDR3 contains 14 residues. The CDR3: CASSFGSGRDEQYF. The CDR3 nucleotides read TGCGCCAGCAGCTTCGGAAGCGGGAGGGACGAGCAGTACTTC.

The CDR3 protein is CASSRTSGGDNEQFF. The CDR3 DNA follows: TGTGCCAGCAGCCGGACTAGCGGGGGTGACAATGAGCAGTTCTTC. The genes are TRBV6-5 and TRBJ2-1, with 13 bases fitting TRBD2. This CDR3 spans 15 amino acids. The trim removed 6 bases at V and 5 bases at J, leaving 4 bases unmatched. The germline CDR1 and CDR2 sequences are MNHEY and SVGAGI.

The V and J genes are TRBV19 and TRBJ2-1; no firm D call. CDR3 size: 15 residues. The V gene's germline CDR1 is LNHDA and CDR2 SQIVND (reference sequence). V was cut by 3 bases and J by 3 bases, with 12 bases left in between. The CDR3: CASSIWWSYYNEQFF. In DNA form, the CDR3 reads TGTGCCAGTAGTATTTGGTGGAGCTACTACAATGAGCAGTTCTTC.

The chain employs TRBV6-2 or TRBV6-3 and TRBJ2-7; TRBD2 is a possible D gene (6 bases). Germline loops: CDR1 MNHEY, CDR2 SVGEGT. The CDR3 is 16 amino acids. Trimming took 0 bases from V and 6 from J, leaving 18 bases between them. CDR3 loop: CASSYSTSGGTAEQYF. The CDR3 nucleotides read TGTGCCAGCAGTTACTCGACCTCTGGGGGGACCGCCGAGCAGTACTTC.

This clone appeared a few times. The V call is TRBV6-5, the J call TRBJ1-1; no reliable D call. The germline V gene encodes CDR1 MNHEY and CDR2 SVGAGI. The V and J ends lost 4 bases and 3 bases respectively, with 12 bases between them. CDR3 length: 14 amino acids. The CDR3 sequence is CASSFGEVDTEAFF. The CDR3 DNA is TGTGCCAGCAGTTTTGGGGAGGTGGACACTGAAGCTTTCTTT.

The genes are TRBV12-3 or TRBV12-4 and TRBJ2-5; maybe TRBD1 (6 bases). V was trimmed by 6 bases and J by 1 base, leaving 9 bases between them. CDR3 length equals 13 residues. The CDR3 region is CASSLDSQETQYF. CDR3 DNA: TGTGCCAGCAGCCTGGACAGCCAAGAGACCCAGTACTTC.

The genes are TRBV15 and TRBJ1-2; D unresolved. Trimming took off 8 bases at V and 1 base at J, with 5 bases between the two ends. Germline V gene lookup returns CDR1 LNHNV and CDR2 YYDKDF (reference sequence). The CDR3 totals 11 residues. The CDR3, as DNA: TGTGCCACCGGGCTTAACTATGGCTACACCTTC. Its translation: CATGLNYGYTF.

The chain recombines TRBV7-3 with TRBJ2-2; TRBD2 might be the D (6 bases). Germline CDR1 is SGHTA and CDR2 is FQGTGA. The CDR3 runs 15 residues. With 1 base removed from V and 3 bases from J, the gap between germline ends came to 9 bases. The CDR3 reads CASSLIGGDTGELFF. The CDR3, as DNA: TGTGCCAGCAGCTTAATAGGCGGGGACACCGGGGAGCTGTTTTTT.

This chain connects TRBV15 to TRBJ2-7, with D maybe TRBD2 (6 bases). V lost 1 base and J lost 3, with 7 bases in between. Germline CDR1 is LNHNV and CDR2 is YYDKDF (reference sequence). This CDR3 is built from 13 residues. The CDR3 spells CATSRAGVYEQYF. DNA for the CDR3: TGTGCCACCAGCAGAGCGGGAGTCTACGAGCAGTACTTC.

V gene TRBV24-1 combines with J gene TRBJ2-1; 9 bases are a match to TRBD2. From germline, CDR1 is KGHDR and CDR2 SFDVKD. Unmatched junction bases numbered 10, after V lost 9 bases and J lost 8 bases. The CDR3 contains 14 residues. The DNA for the CDR3 is TGTGCCACCGCGCGGCGGGAGGGCCGGTATGAGCAGTTCTTC. Its protein is CATARREGRYEQFF.

The gene calls are TRBV30 and TRBJ1-2, with 8 bases aligning to TRBD1. Germline assignment: CDR1 GTSNPN and CDR2 SVGIG (reference sequence). Losses at the gene ends were 4 bases for V and 8 bases for J; bases not matched to a gene: 6. The CDR3 is 12 residues long. The CDR3 bases are TGTGCCTGGACGGGGGACAGGAAGGGCTACACCTTC. This translates into CAWTGDRKGYTF. The full variable domain, rest sourced from reference TRBV30 and TRBJ1-2, is SQTIHQWPATLVQPVGSPLSLECTVEGTSNPNLYWYRQAAGRGLQLLFYSVGIGQISSEVPQNLSASRPQDRQFILSSKKLLLSDSGFYLCAWTGDRKGYTFGSGTRLTVV.

The gene calls are TRBV6-2 or TRBV6-3 and TRBJ2-3; D is unclear. Trimming took off 5 bases at V and 0 bases at J, with 18 bases between the two ends. Germline V gives CDR1 MNHEY, CDR2 SVGEGT. The CDR3 extends over 17 amino acids. The CDR3 spells CASSRLGESHSTDTQYF. CDR3 bases: TGTGCCAGCAGTCGTCTAGGAGAAAGTCACAGCACAGATACGCAGTATTTT.